This entry lists 18 T cell receptor beta chains sequenced from one sample in a study of identifying expanded T cells in peripheral blood. The method was immunoSEQ multiplex PCR; TCRdb's version includes in-frame clones alone and lacks a portion of them. The table lists 75,000 to 100,000 clones, over 75% of them singletons. The sequencing sample was made of blood. These receptor sequences come from a person aged 18-70 years in good health.

This clone came up a few times. The V call is TRBV7-9, the J call TRBJ1-2, with D hard to call. Per the germline V gene, CDR1 is SEHNR and CDR2 is FQNEAQ (reference sequence). The CDR3 covers 14 residues. The V gene lost 3 bases and the J gene lost 3 bases, with 11 bases spanning the gap. The DNA for the CDR3 is TGTGCCAGCAGCTTGCCATTGATCGACTATGGCTACACCTTC. Amino acid sequence: CASSLPLIDYGYTF.

The chain combines TRBV7-9 with TRBJ2-1, with TRBD2 matching over 14 bases. This CDR3 spans 15 amino acids. Trimming at V came to 4 bases and at J to 9 bases, leaving 5 bases not matched to a gene. Germline V gives CDR1 SEHNR, CDR2 FQNEAQ (reference sequence). CDR3 DNA sequence: TGTGCCAGCAGCTCGGGACTAGCGGGAGAGGGTGAGCAGTTCTTC. Translating it yields CASSSGLAGEGEQFF. Full variable domain (rest looked up from reference TRBV7-9 and TRBJ2-1): DTGVSQNPRHKITKRGQNVTFRCDPISEHNRLYWYRQTLGQGPEFLTYFQNEAQLEKSRLLSDRFSAERPKGSFSTLEIQRTEQGDSAMYLCASSSGLAGEGEQFFGPGTRLTVL.

The sample holds one count of this clone. This chain connects TRBV15 to TRBJ2-7; D may be TRBD2 (5 bases). This CDR3 has 14 amino acids. The germline CDR1 and CDR2 sequences are LNHNV and YYDKDF (reference sequence). Trimming shortened V by 0 bases and J by 3 bases, and 9 bases separated the two germline ends. CDR3 DNA sequence: TGTGCCACCAGCAGAGATAAACTAGTCTACGAGCAGTACTTC. The encoded protein is CATSRDKLVYEQYF.

The rearrangement uses TRBV7-3 and TRBJ1-1, with TRBD1 as a possible D gene (5 bases). In germline, CDR1 is SGHTA, CDR2 FQGTGA. Between the trimmed V and J ends, which lost 5 bases and 5 bases, there was a span of 15 bases. The CDR3 has 14 residues. CDR3 protein: CASSPGGGVTEAFF. The CDR3 DNA follows: TGTGCCAGCAGCCCCGGTGGGGGAGTTACTGAAGCTTTCTTT.

This chain joins TRBV19 and TRBJ1-2; 9 bases fit TRBD1. In germline, CDR1 is LNHDA, CDR2 SQIVND (reference sequence). The CDR3 runs 14 residues. With 4 bases clipped from V and 7 bases from J, the junction kept 7 bases outside the gene matches. The CDR3 loop reads CASSTGTGRFGYTF. The DNA of the CDR3 is TGTGCCAGTAGTACCGGGACAGGGAGATTTGGCTACACCTTC.

The V call is TRBV15, the J call TRBJ2-1, with TRBD1 matching 7 bases. The length of the CDR3 is 14 residues. Germline V gene lookup returns CDR1 LNHNV and CDR2 YYDKDF (reference sequence). The ends lost 5 bases at V and 4 bases at J; junction bases unmatched: 5. This CDR3 reads CATSGRDRYNEQFF. The CDR3 DNA sequence: TGTGCCACCAGCGGCCGGGACAGATACAATGAGCAGTTCTTC.

The chain combines TRBV4-2 with TRBJ2-2; D is perhaps TRBD1 or TRBD2 (5 bases each). Trimming took 0 bases from V and 0 from J, leaving 11 bases between them. CDR3 length: 17 residues. Germline assignment: CDR1 LGHNA and CDR2 YNFKEQ. This CDR3 is CASSQEGPRANTGELFF. For the CDR3, the DNA is TGTGCCAGCAGCCAAGAGGGACCCCGGGCGAACACCGGGGAGCTGTTTTTT.

The rearrangement uses TRBV6-5 and TRBJ1-1; TRBD1 might be the D (5 bases). The V end was cut by 6 bases, the J end by 2 bases, with 10 bases between. Germline V gene lookup returns CDR1 MNHEY and CDR2 SVGAGI. The length of the CDR3 is 13 residues. The CDR3 DNA reads as TGTGCCAGCAGATGTGGGGGAAACACTGAAGCTTTCTTT. Amino acids: CASRCGGNTEAFF.

With respect to this clone: This sample includes further DNA sequences coding for the same CDR3. J is TRBJ2-3 and V is TRBV9; the D is unclear. Germline CDR1 reads SGDLS; CDR2 reads YYNGEE. V was clipped by 4 bases and J by 2 bases, with 2 bases between them. This CDR3 spans 11 amino acids. In DNA form, the CDR3 reads TGTGCCAGCAGCACCACAGATACGCAGTATTTT. Protein product: CASSTTDTQYF.

V is TRBV9 and J is TRBJ2-2; tentatively, D is TRBD1 (6 bases). The CDR3 is 17 amino acids. The V and J ends lost 2 bases and 0 bases respectively, with 14 bases between them. Germline-derived CDR1 and CDR2 are SGDLS and YYNGEE. CDR3 sequence (DNA): TGTGCCAGCAGCGTTACAGGGTCCCCTGCGAACACCGGGGAGCTGTTTTTT. The encoded protein is CASSVTGSPANTGELFF.

The V gene is TRBV5-6, the J gene TRBJ1-1, with 7 positions matching TRBD1. This CDR3 spans 13 amino acids. V trimming: 4 bases; J trimming: 1 base; junction bases outside the gene matches: 1. The V gene's germline CDR1 is SGHDT and CDR2 YYEEEE. The CDR3 sequence is CASSGTANTEAFF. For the CDR3, the DNA is TGTGCCAGCAGCGGGACAGCGAACACTGAAGCTTTCTTT.

The chain uses TRBV7-2 and TRBJ1-1; D gene ambiguous. Trimming left V 1 base short and J 0 bases short, with 6 bases between. Germline V gene lookup returns CDR1 SGHTA and CDR2 FQGNSA. CDR3 length: 14 residues. The CDR3 loop is CASSLDRVNTEAFF. CDR3 bases: TGTGCCAGCAGCTTAGATCGAGTGAACACTGAAGCTTTCTTT.

The chain uses TRBV11-1 and TRBJ2-3, with D tentatively TRBD1 (5 bases). Trimming took 6 bases from V and 12 from J, leaving 13 bases between them. Looked up from germline, CDR1 is SGHAT and CDR2 is FQDESV (reference sequence). This CDR3 contains 11 residues. The CDR3 coding sequence is TGTGCCAGCAGTACCAGGGTGAATCAGTATTTT. It yields the protein CASSTRVNQYF.

V usage is TRBV6-6 and J usage is TRBJ2-2, with 10 bases identical to TRBD2. Germline trimming cut 6 bases from V and 6 bases from J; bases unmatched to any gene: 7. Germline CDR1 MNHNY, CDR2 SVGAGI (reference sequence). The CDR3 sequence is 15 residues long. DNA for the CDR3: TGTGCCAGCAGGTATCCGGGACTAGCGTCCGGGGAGCTGTTTTTT. Translated, it gives CASRYPGLASGELFF.

CDR3 residues: CASSQQSGGYYEQYF. The CDR3 DNA follows: TGTGCCAGCAGCCAACAGAGCGGGGGGTACTACGAGCAGTACTTC. This chain joins TRBV7-2 and TRBJ2-7; 9 bases align to TRBD2. Per germline, CDR1 SGHTA and CDR2 FQGNSA. CDR3 size: 15 residues. Germline trimming cut 5 bases from V and 3 bases from J; bases unmatched to any gene: 8. The complete variable domain, with remaining parts taken from reference TRBV7-2 and TRBJ2-7, reads GAGVSQSPSNKVTEKGKDVELRCDPISGHTALYWYRQSLGQGLEFLIYFQGNSAPDKSGLPSDRFSAERTGGSVSTLTIQRTQQEDSAVYLCASSQQSGGYYEQYFGPGTRLTVT.

This clone was seen only once. The V gene is TRBV7-2, the J gene TRBJ1-1; no firm D call. With 0 bases removed from V and 8 bases from J, the gap between germline ends came to 13 bases. Germline V lookup: CDR1 SGHTA, CDR2 FQGNSA. The CDR3 consists of 14 residues. In nucleotides, the CDR3 is TGTGCCAGCAGCTTAGCGCTTAAGGGATCCGAAGCTTTCTTT. This translates into CASSLALKGSEAFF.

This chain links TRBV7-2 with TRBJ2-1, with unresolved D. The CDR3 spans 12 residues. Looked up from germline, CDR1 is SGHTA and CDR2 is FQGNSA. V lost 5 bases to trimming and J lost 10 bases, with 12 bases between them. CDR3 nucleotides: TGTGCCAGCAGCCCACTAAACCGGGAGCAGTTCTTC. It translates to CASSPLNREQFF. The full variable domain, in which reference TRBV7-2 and TRBJ2-1 provide the parts outside the CDR3, is GAGVSQSPSNKVTEKGKDVELRCDPISGHTALYWYRQSLGQGLEFLIYFQGNSAPDKSGLPSDRFSAERTGGSVSTLTIQRTQQEDSAVYLCASSPLNREQFFGPGTRLTVL.

The sample holds a few counts of this clone. J is TRBJ1-6 and V is TRBV10-3, with 8 bases fitting TRBD1. The length of the CDR3 is 16 residues. Germline loops: CDR1 ENHRY, CDR2 SYGVKD. J was trimmed by 6 bases and V by 10 bases; bases with no gene match: 14. CDR3 sequence (DNA): TGTGCCAACTATCCCGTCCAGGGGGCCGGTAATTCACCCCTCCACTTT. It translates to CANYPVQGAGNSPLHF.